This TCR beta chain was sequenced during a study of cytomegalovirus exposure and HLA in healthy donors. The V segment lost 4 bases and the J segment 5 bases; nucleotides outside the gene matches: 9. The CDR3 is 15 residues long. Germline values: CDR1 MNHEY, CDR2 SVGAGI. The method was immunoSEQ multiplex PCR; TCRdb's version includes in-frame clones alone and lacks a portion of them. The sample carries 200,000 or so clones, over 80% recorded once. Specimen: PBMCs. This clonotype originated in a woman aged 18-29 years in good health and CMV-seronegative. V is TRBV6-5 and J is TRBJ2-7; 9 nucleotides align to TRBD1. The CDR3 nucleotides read TGTGCCAGCAGTTTAGCCGGGACAGGGTCCAACGAGCAGTACTTC. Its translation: CASSLAGTGSNEQYF.